Reported below is one TCR beta chain. Its target is not known. This sample is drawn from a study of vaccination and CD4 T cells after COVID-19. Study-wide context: Overlapping SARS-CoV-2, HCoV-NL63, HCoV-OC43 and HCoV-229E spike peptides were used to stimulate cells.

Treatment specified: roughly ten-day PBMC culture with coronavirus spike peptide pools or control peptides (ViraFEST assay). An Oncomine TCR Beta short-read assay was used to sequence the DNA from cultured CD4+ T cells. TCRdb re-derived calls from the PCR reads in MiXCR, one entry per CDR3 protein. This table has approximately 11,000 distinct CDR3 sequences, 40% to 50% appearing once. Study-wide points: Convalescent patients' clones that were vaccine-specific were spike mono-reactive in 304 of 307 cases.

The CDR3 extends over 14 amino acids. Germline values: CDR1 DFQATT, CDR2 SNEGSKA (reference sequence). With V trimmed by 1 base and J by 6 bases, 2 bases remained unmatched. Sequenced sample: CD4+ T cells from blood, cultured in vitro. The sequence derives from a human donor who had recovered from COVID-19. The chain uses TRBV20-1 and TRBJ1-6; 8 bases fit TRBD1. The chain's CDR3 is CSARGTGFNSPLHF. The CDR3 DNA reads as TGCAGTGCTAGAGGGACAGGGTTTAATTCACCCCTCCACTTT.